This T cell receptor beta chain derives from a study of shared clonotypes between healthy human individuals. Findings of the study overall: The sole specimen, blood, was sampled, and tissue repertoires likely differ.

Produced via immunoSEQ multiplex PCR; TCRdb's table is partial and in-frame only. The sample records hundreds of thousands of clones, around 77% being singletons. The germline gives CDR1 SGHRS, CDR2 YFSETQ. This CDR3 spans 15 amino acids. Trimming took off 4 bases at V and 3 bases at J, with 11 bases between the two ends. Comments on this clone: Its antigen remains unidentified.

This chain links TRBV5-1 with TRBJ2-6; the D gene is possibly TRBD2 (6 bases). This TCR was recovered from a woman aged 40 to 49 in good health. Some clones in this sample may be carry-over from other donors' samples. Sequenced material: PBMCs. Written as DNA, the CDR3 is TGCGCCAGCAGCCCGGGAGTCGTTGGGGCCAACGTCCTGACTTTC. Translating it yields CASSPGVVGANVLTF.